One and the same sample provided the 3 T cell receptor beta chains below, sequenced in a study of T-cell memory formation after mild COVID-19. TCRdb processed the 5' RACE reads anew with MiXCR; each CDR3 protein has one entry. The sample carries about 130,000 distinct CDR3 sequences, around 15% recorded once. Sequenced material: PBMCs or a T cell subset sorted from them (not recorded which). The receptors originated from a man between 18 and 29 years old who had mild COVID-19 (a few samples of this study predate the infection). Cell type and time point are not known.

This clonotype was found many times. The rearrangement uses TRBV2 and TRBJ2-5, with TRBD2 matching over 8 bases. J was trimmed by 5 bases and V by 1 base; bases with no gene match: 0. Germline loops: CDR1 SNHLY, CDR2 FYNNEI. The CDR3 has 13 residues. This CDR3 reads CASSEERGETQYF. CDR3 DNA sequence: TGTGCCAGCAGTGAAGAGCGGGGGGAGACCCAGTACTTC. Variable domain in full (rest from reference TRBV2 and TRBJ2-5): EPEVTQTPSHQVTQMGQEVILRCVPISNHLYFYWYRQILGQKVEFLVSFYNNEISEKSEIFDDQFSVERPDGSNFTLKIRSTKLEDSAMYFCASSEERGETQYFGPGTRLLVL.

V usage is TRBV7-9 and J usage is TRBJ2-1; the D gene is possibly TRBD1 (5 bases). Germline loops: CDR1 SEHNR, CDR2 FQNEAQ (reference sequence). The ends were cut back, 3 bases at V and 4 bases at J, with 13 bases in the middle. This CDR3 has 15 residues. This chain's CDR3 is CASSLEWGLYNEQFF. CDR3 nucleotide sequence: TGTGCCAGCAGCTTGGAGTGGGGCTTATACAATGAGCAGTTCTTC. Full variable domain (missing parts from reference TRBV7-9 and TRBJ2-1): DTGVSQNPRHKITKRGQNVTFRCDPISEHNRLYWYRQTLGQGPEFLTYFQNEAQLEKSRLLSDRFSAERPKGSFSTLEIQRTEQGDSAMYLCASSLEWGLYNEQFFGPGTRLTVL.

This clonotype has more than one count but fewer than ten. V is TRBV18 and J is TRBJ1-4; maybe TRBD1 (6 bases). V lost 1 base and J lost 6, with 18 bases in between. The length of the CDR3 is 17 residues. Germline V lookup: CDR1 KGHSH, CDR2 LQKENI. CDR3 sequence reads: CASSPRKQGSVDEKLFF. The CDR3 bases are TGTGCCAGCTCACCACGGAAACAGGGTTCGGTTGATGAAAAACTGTTTTTT.